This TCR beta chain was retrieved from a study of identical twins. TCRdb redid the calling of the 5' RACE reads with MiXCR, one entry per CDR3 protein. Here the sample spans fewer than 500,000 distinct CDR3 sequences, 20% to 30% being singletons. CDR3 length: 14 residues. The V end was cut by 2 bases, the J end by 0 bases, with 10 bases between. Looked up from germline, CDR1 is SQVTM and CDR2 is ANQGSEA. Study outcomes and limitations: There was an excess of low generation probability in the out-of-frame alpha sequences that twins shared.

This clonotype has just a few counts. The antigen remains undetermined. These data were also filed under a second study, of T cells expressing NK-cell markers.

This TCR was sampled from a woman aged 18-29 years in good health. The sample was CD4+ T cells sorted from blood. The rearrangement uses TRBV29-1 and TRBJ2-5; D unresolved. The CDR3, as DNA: TGCAGCGTTGAATCAGCGCAGTACCAAGAGACCCAGTACTTC. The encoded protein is CSVESAQYQETQYF.